This is a list of T cell receptor beta chains from one sample in a study of beta chain features in type 1 diabetes. Libraries were prepared by immunoSEQ multiplex PCR; TCRdb keeps only in-frame clonotypes and omits some of them. The data contain hundreds of thousands of clones, over 13% of them singletons. Input material: naive CD4+ T cells from blood. The receptors were gathered from a man between 18 and 29 years old with type 1 diabetes. Both conserved end residues are trimmed from each CDR3.

TRBV5-4	TRBJ1-2	ASSFEGYGYT
TRBV15	TRBJ2-1	ATSRDLPSETSGSFNEQF
TRBV7-2	TRBJ1-1	ASSLQGAVNTEAF
TRBV19	TRBJ1-5	ASSSQGDQPQH
TRBV30	TRBJ2-1	AWSGVTSYNEQF
TRBV30	TRBJ2-7	AWGLAGVKGYEQY
TRBV5-1	TRBJ2-5	ASSSGTVQETQY
TRBV18	TRBJ2-1	ASSPSGTSMSEQF
TRBV11-1	TRBJ1-2	ASSLTEGYYGYT
TRBV6-1	TRBJ2-1	ASSRAGGGINEQF
TRBV29-1	TRBJ2-1	SVGGVGSSYNEQF
TRBV7-9	TRBJ2-3	ASSPTSGGFTDTQY
TRBV10-3	TRBJ2-3	AITRTSGDTQY
TRBV29-1	TRBJ2-3	SVGGQGSGDTQY
TRBV5-1	TRBJ2-3	ASSLDRADTDTQY
TRBV5-1	TRBJ2-5	ASRGGQETQY
TRBV2	TRBJ1-2	ASSDDRPYT
TRBV7-2	TRBJ1-2	ASSLGRGPENYT
TRBV11-2	TRBJ1-6	ASSLDNSPLH
TRBV5-1	TRBJ2-1	ASSDGQGAGNEQF
TRBV6-1	TRBJ2-7	ATGTDSYEQY
TRBV29-1	TRBJ2-7	SVLGGGPLYEQY
TRBV10-3	TRBJ2-5	AISLAGGNQETQY
TRBV30	TRBJ1-6	AWSRIGGSENSPLH
TRBV5-1	TRBJ1-2	ASSLGQGPSFYGYT
TRBV30	TRBJ2-7	AWREPGRGSYEQY
TRBV9	TRBJ2-2	ASSKVDGELF
TRBV5-1	TRBJ2-5	ASSVAGQKETQY
TRBV6-1	TRBJ2-1	ASSGTIYNEQF
TRBV5-1	TRBJ2-7	ASSLWGSSYEQY
TRBV7-2	TRBJ2-1	ASSSNSGSQYNEQF
TRBV6-5	TRBJ1-3	ASTRDRFGGNTIY
TRBV20-1	TRBJ2-1	SAKREDEQF